The 8 T cell receptor beta chains given below trace back to one sample, sequenced in a study of blood T cell repertoires in COVID-19. Sequenced by immunoSEQ multiplex PCR; TCRdb stores in-frame clones only, minus some. The sample lists almost 250,000 clones, 80% to 90% occurring once. Sequences were obtained from PBMCs or T cells enriched from blood (not recorded which). The source is a woman aged 25-40 years who had recovered from COVID-19.

The CDR3 protein is CASSDVSYEQYF. The CDR3 region has the DNA TGTGCCAGTTCAGATGTGTCCTACGAGCAGTACTTC. The J gene is TRBJ2-7, the V gene TRBV19; D remains unclear. From germline, CDR1 is LNHDA and CDR2 SQIVND (reference sequence). The V gene lost 8 bases and the J gene lost 1 base, with 9 bases spanning the gap. The length of the CDR3 is 12 residues.

This clone was found once. A read error may produce the germline difference seen at one junction end. The gene calls are TRBV29-1 and TRBJ1-2, with D perhaps TRBD1 (6 bases). The CDR3 sequence is 11 residues long. From germline, CDR1 is SQVTM and CDR2 ANQGSEA. CDR3 DNA: TGCAGCGTTACCCCCGGGGGGCAGTTCTCCTTC. Amino acids: CSVTPGGQFSF.

The V and J genes are TRBV10-1 and TRBJ1-2; tentatively, D is TRBD1 (5 bases). Trimming stripped 6 bases from V and 2 bases from J, with 7 bases between. The CDR3 has 12 residues. CDR1 WNHNN and CDR2 SYGVQD come from the germline V gene (reference sequence). The CDR3 region has the DNA TGCGCCAGCAGGGACAAGAACTATGGCTACACCTTC. Amino acid sequence: CASRDKNYGYTF.

For this clone: Other DNA sequences in this sample translate to the same CDR3. The chain employs TRBV3-1 (or the pseudogene TRBV3-2) and TRBJ2-3, with D perhaps matching TRBD2 (6 bases). Germline lookup yields CDR1 LGHDT and CDR2 YNNKEL (reference sequence). The CDR3 sequence is 13 residues long. Trimming pared 0 bases from V and 6 bases from J, leaving 7 bases between. The CDR3 is CASSQDGGDTQYF. For the CDR3, the DNA is TGTGCCAGCAGCCAAGATGGGGGGGATACGCAGTATTTT.

As regards this clone: This sample also contains other DNA sequences that code for the same CDR3. The gene calls are TRBV5-1 and TRBJ1-1; possible D gene TRBD1, 5 bases. Germline CDR1 SGHRS, CDR2 YFSETQ. Trimming shortened V by 4 bases and J by 5 bases, and 12 bases separated the two germline ends. CDR3 size: 13 residues. The CDR3 sequence is CASSLHRGTEAFF. The DNA of the CDR3 is TGCGCCAGCAGCCTCCATCGGGGGACTGAAGCTTTCTTT.

The chain is built from TRBV4-3 and TRBJ2-1; 9 bases map to TRBD2. Germline lookup yields CDR1 LGHNA and CDR2 YSLEER. The junction had 8 bases not matched to a gene; V was cut back by 1 base and J by 4 bases. The CDR3 is 17 amino acids. CDR3 sequence reads: CASSQGSGSYNYNEQFF. The CDR3 coding sequence is TGCGCCAGCAGCCAAGGTAGCGGGAGCTACAATTACAATGAGCAGTTCTTC.

This sequence joins TRBV9 and TRBJ2-2; the D is unclear. The CDR3 runs 12 residues. Trimming cost V 3 bases and J 4 bases, with 4 bases left between them. Per the germline V gene, CDR1 is SGDLS and CDR2 is YYNGEE. CDR3 bases: TGTGCCAGCAGCGCGAGCACCGGGGAGCTGTTTTTT. Translation gives CASSASTGELFF.

The chain recombines TRBV5-1 with TRBJ1-1, with D unresolved. V was clipped by 0 bases and J by 1 base, with 10 bases between them. The CDR3 loop spans 15 amino acids. Germline V gene lookup returns CDR1 SGHRS and CDR2 YFSETQ. The CDR3 here is CASSLEDSGNTEAFF. DNA of the CDR3: TGCGCCAGCAGCTTGGAAGATTCAGGGAACACTGAAGCTTTCTTT.